This T cell receptor (beta chain) was profiled in a study of T-cell reconstitution after alpha-beta-depleted transplantation in children. General study results and limits: Expanded graft clones numbering several hundred reportedly gave rise to alpha-beta T cells about two months after transplant.

A library of TCRbeta sequences, prepared with unique molecular identifiers, was generated. TCRdb reprocessed the PCR reads via MiXCR and lists one record per CDR3 protein. The repertoire consists of about 610,000 distinct CDR3 sequences, with approximately 30% occurring once and the leading ten covering 30% to 45%. Remarks on this clonotype: Its antigen is unidentified.

Trimming pared 0 bases from V and 7 bases from J, leaving 11 bases between. The CDR3 totals 14 residues. CDR1 and CDR2 (germline): SGHRS, YFSETQ. The starting material was PBMCs, obtained before TCRalphabeta/CD19-depleted stem cell transplant. The chain has TRBV5-1 and TRBJ2-1; TRBD2 might be the D (5 bases). The sequence derives from a boy less than two years old with Wiskott-Aldrich syndrome, due to receive a stem cell transplant. CDR3 coding DNA: TGCGCCAGCAGCTTGGAAGGGTCGGGGAATGAGCAGTTCTTC. Translation: CASSLEGSGNEQFF.